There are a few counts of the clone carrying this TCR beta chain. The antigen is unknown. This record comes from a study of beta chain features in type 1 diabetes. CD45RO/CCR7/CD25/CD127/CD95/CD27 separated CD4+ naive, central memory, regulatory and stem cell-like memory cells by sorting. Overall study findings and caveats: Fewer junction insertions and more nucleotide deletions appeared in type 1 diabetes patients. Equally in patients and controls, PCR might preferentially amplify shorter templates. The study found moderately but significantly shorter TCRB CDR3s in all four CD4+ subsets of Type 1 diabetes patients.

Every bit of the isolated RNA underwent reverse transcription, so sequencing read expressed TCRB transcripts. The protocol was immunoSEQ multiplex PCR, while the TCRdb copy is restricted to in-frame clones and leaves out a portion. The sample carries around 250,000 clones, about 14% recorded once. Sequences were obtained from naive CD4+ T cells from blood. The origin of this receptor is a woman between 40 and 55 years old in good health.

CDR3 DNA: TGTGCCAGCAGCGTAGAACCCTTAAACACCCTGGGACTAGCGGGGGGGCCTTCGAATGAGCAGTTCTTC. Its translation is CASSVEPLNTLGLAGGPSNEQFF. This sequence joins TRBV9 and TRBJ2-1, with 16 bases matching TRBD2. The germline V gene has CDR1 SGDLS and CDR2 YYNGEE. The J segment lost 7 bases and the V segment lost 0 bases, leaving 22 bases of the junction unmatched. This CDR3 has 23 amino acids.